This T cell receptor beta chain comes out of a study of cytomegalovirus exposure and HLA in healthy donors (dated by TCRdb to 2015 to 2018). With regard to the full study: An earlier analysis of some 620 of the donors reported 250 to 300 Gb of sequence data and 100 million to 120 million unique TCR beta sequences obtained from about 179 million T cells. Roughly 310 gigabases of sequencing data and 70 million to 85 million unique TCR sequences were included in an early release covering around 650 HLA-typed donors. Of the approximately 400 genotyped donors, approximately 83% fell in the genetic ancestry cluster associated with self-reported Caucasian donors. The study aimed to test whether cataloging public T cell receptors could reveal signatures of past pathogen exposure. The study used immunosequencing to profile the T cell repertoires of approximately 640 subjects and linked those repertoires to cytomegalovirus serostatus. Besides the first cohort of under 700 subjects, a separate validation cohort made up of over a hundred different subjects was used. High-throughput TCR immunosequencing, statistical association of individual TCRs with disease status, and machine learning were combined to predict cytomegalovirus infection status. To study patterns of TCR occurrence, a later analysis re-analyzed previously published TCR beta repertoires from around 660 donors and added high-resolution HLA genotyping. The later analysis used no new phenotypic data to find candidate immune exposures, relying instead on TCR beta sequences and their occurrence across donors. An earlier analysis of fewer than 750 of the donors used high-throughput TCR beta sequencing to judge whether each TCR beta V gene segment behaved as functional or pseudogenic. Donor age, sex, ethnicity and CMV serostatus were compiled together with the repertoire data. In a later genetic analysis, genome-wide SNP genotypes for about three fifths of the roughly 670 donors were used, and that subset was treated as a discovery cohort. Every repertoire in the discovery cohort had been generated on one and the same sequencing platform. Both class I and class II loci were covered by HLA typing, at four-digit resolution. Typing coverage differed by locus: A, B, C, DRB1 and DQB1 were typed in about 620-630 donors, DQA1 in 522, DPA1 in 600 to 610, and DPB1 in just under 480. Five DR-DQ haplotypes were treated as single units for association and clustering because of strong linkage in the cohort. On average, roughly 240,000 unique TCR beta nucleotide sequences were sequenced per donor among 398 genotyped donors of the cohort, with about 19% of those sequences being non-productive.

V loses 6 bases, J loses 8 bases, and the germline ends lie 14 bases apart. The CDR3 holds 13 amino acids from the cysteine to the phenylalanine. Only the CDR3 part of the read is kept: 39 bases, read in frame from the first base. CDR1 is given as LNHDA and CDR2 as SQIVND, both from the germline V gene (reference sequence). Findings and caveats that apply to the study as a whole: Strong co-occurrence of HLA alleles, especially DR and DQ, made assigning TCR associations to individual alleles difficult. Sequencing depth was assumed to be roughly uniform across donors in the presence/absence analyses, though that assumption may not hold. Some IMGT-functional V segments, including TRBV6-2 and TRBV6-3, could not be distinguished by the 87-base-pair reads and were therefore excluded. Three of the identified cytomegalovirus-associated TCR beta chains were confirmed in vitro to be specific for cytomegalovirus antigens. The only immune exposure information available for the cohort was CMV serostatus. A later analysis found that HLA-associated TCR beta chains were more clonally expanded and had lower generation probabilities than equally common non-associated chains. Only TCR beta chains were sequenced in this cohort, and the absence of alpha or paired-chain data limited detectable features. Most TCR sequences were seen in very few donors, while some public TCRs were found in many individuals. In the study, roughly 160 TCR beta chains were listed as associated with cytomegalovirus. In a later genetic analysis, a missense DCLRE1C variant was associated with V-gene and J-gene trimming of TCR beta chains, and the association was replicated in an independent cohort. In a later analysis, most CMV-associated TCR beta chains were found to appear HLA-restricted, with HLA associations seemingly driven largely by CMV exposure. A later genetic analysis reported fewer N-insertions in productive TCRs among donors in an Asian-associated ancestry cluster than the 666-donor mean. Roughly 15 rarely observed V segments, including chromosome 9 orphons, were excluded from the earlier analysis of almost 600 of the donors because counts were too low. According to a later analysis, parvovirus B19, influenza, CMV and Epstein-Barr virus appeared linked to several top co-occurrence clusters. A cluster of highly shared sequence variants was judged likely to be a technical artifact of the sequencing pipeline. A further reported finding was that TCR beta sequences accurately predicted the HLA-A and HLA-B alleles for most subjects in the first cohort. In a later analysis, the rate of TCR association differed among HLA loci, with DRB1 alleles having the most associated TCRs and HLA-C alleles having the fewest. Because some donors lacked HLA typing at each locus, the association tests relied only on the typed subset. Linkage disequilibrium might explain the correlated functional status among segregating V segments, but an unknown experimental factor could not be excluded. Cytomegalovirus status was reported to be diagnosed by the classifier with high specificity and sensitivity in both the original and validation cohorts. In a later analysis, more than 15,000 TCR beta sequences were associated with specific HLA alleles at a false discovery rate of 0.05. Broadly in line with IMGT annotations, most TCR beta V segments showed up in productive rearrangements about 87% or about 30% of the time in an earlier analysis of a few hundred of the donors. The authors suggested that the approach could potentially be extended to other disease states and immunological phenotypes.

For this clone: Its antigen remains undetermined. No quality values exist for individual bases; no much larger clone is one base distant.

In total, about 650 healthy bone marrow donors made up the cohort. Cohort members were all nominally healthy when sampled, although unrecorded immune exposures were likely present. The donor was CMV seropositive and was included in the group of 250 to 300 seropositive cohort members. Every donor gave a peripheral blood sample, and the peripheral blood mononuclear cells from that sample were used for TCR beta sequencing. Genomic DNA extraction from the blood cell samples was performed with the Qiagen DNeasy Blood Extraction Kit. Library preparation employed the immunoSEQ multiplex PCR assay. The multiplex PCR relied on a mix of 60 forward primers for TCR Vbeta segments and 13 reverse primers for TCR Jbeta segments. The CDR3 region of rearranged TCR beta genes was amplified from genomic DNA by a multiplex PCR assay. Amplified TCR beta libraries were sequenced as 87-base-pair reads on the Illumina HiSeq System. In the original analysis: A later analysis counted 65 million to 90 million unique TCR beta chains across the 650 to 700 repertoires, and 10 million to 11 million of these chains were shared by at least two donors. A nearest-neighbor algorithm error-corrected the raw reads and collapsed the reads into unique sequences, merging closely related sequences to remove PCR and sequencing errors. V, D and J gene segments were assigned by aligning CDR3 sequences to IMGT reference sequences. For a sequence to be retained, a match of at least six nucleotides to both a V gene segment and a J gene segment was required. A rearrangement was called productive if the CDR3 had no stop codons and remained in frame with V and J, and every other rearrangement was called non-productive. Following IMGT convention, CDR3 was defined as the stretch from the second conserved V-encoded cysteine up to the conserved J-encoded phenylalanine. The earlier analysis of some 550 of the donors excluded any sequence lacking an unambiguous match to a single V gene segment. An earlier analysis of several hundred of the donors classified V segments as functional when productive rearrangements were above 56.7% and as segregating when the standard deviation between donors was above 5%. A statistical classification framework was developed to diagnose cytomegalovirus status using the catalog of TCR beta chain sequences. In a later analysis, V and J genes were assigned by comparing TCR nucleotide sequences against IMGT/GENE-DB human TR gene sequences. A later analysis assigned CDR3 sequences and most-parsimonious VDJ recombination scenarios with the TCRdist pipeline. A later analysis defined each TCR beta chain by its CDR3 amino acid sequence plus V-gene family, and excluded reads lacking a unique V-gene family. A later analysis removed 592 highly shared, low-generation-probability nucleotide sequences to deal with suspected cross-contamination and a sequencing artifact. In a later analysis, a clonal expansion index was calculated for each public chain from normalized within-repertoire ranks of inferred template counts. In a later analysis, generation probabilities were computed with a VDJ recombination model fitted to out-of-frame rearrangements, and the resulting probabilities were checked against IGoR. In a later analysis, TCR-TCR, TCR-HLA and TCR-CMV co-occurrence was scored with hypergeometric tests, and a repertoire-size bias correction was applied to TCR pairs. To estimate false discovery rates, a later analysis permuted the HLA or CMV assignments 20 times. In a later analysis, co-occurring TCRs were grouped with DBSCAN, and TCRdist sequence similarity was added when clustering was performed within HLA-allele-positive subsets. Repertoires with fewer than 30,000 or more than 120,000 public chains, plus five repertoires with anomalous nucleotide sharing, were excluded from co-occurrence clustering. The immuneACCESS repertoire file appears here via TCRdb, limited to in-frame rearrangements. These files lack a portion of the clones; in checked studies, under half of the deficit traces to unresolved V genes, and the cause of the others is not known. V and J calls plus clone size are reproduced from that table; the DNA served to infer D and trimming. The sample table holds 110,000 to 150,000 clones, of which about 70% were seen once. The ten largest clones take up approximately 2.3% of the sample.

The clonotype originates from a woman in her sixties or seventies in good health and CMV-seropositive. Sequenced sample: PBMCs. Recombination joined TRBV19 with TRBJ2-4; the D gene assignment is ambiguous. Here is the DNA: TGTGCCAGTAGGAGGTCCGAGGCGGACATTCAGTACTTC. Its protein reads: CASRRSEADIQYF. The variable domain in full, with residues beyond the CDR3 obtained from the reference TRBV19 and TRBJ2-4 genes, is DGGITQSPKYLFRKEGQNVTLSCEQNLNHDAMYWYRQDPGQGLRLIYYSQIVNDFQKGDIAEGYSVSREKKESFPLTVTSAQKNPTAFYLCASRRSEADIQYFGAGTRLSVL.